These 29 T cell receptor beta chains share one sample of origin, sequenced in a study of blood T cell repertoires in COVID-19. Assay: immunoSEQ multiplex PCR; the TCRdb copy retains only in-frame clones and omits some. Of 150,000 to 170,000 clones in the sample, nearly 80% were seen once. The sequenced material came from peripheral blood. These receptors were collected from an elderly man with acute or convalescent COVID-19.

This clone was counted between two and nine times. The J gene is TRBJ2-3, the V gene TRBV10-3, with D possibly being TRBD2 (6 bases). This CDR3 is built from 16 residues. V was shortened by 3 bases and J by 9 bases, with 22 bases between the two germline ends. Germline CDR1 is ENHRY and CDR2 is SYGVKD. CDR3 in DNA: TGTGCCATCAGTGATGGGGGGTCGGGGAGGCCCGACACGCAGTATTTT. This translates into CAISDGGSGRPDTQYF.

The chain recombines TRBV28 with TRBJ1-1; 9 bases align to TRBD1. Germline CDR1 MDHEN, CDR2 SYDVKM. V shed 2 bases and J 4 bases; nucleotides not matched to a gene: 2. This CDR3 spans 14 amino acids. This chain's CDR3 is CASSLTGGSTEAFF. The CDR3 nucleotides read TGTGCCAGCAGTTTAACAGGGGGCTCCACTGAAGCTTTCTTT.

The chain uses TRBV7-2 and TRBJ1-5, with a possible D match to TRBD1 (6 bases). This CDR3 contains 13 residues. Germline-derived CDR1 and CDR2 are SGHTA and FQGNSA. Deletions cut 8 bases from V and 7 bases from J, with 15 bases between. Here the CDR3 DNA reads TGTGCCAGCGCGGGGGGCAGTCGGCAGCCCCAGCATTTT. This translates into CASAGGSRQPQHF.

This chain links TRBV27 with TRBJ2-5; D perhaps matches TRBD2 (6 bases). The CDR3 length is 15 residues. The germline V gene encodes CDR1 MNHEY and CDR2 SMNVEV (reference sequence). V dropped 3 bases and J dropped 2 bases, with 13 bases sitting between them. The CDR3 nucleotides are TGTGCCAGCAGTTTTTTTTGGGCGGGGCAAGAGACCCAGTACTTC. This gives the protein CASSFFWAGQETQYF.

This chain joins TRBV20-1 and TRBJ1-2, with no clear D. The CDR3 consists of 11 residues. Germline-derived CDR1 and CDR2 are DFQATT and SNEGSKA (reference sequence). V was shortened by 8 bases and J by 8 bases, with 15 bases between the two germline ends. For the CDR3, the DNA is TGCAGTCACGACCGGGGATGGGGCTACACCTTC. Translating it yields CSHDRGWGYTF.

This clone was seen only a few times. CDR3 in amino acids: CAISDPSGGDYNEQFF. CDR3 bases: TGTGCCATCAGCGACCCCAGCGGGGGGGACTACAATGAGCAGTTCTTC. J is TRBJ2-1 and V is TRBV10-3; 10 bases align to TRBD2. The CDR3 covers 16 residues. V was pared by 6 bases and J by 3 bases, with 8 bases of the junction left unmatched. In germline, CDR1 is ENHRY, CDR2 SYGVKD.

The chain links TRBV5-1 to TRBJ1-1, with D perhaps TRBD1 (5 bases). This CDR3 contains 14 residues. CDR1 is SGHRS, CDR2 YFSETQ, per germline. The V gene lost 0 bases and the J gene lost 7 bases, with 13 bases spanning the gap. The CDR3 loop is CASSLEGLAGEAFF. CDR3 nucleotides: TGCGCCAGCAGCTTGGAGGGGCTGGCAGGTGAAGCTTTCTTT.

This rearrangement joins TRBV19 to TRBJ1-2; 8 bases are shared with TRBD1. CDR1 is LNHDA and CDR2 is SQIVND in the germline V gene (reference sequence). The J segment lost 6 bases and the V segment lost 10 bases, leaving 13 bases of the junction unmatched. The CDR3 runs 14 residues. The CDR3 sequence: CAKWGSTGVNGYTF. The CDR3 nucleotides read TGTGCCAAGTGGGGCTCGACAGGGGTTAATGGCTACACCTTC.

This clone was detected a few times. The chain uses TRBV7-9 and TRBJ1-5; TRBD1 matches 8 bases. Germline V gene data show CDR1 as SEHNR and CDR2 as FQNEAQ (reference sequence). The J segment lost 1 base and the V segment lost 4 bases, leaving 3 bases of the junction unmatched. CDR3 size: 15 residues. In nucleotides, the CDR3 is TGTGCCAGCAGCTCACAGGGGGGGAGCAATCAGCCCCAGCATTTT. Residues: CASSSQGGSNQPQHF.

The chain links TRBV6-2 or TRBV6-3 to TRBJ2-3; 11 bases fit TRBD1. V was clipped by 6 bases and J by 6 bases; unmatched bases: 8. Looked up from germline, CDR1 is MNHEY and CDR2 is SVGEGT. The CDR3 has 15 residues. CDR3 sequence (DNA): TGTGCCAGCAGCCCCTGGACAGGGGGCGAGGATACGCAGTATTTT. Protein product: CASSPWTGGEDTQYF.

This sequence joins TRBV5-1 and TRBJ2-7; TRBD1 matches at 9 bases. The germline gives CDR1 SGHRS, CDR2 YFSETQ. V shed 7 bases and J 6 bases; nucleotides not matched to a gene: 8. There are 13 residues in the CDR3. CDR3: CASPITGGCEQYV. The DNA of the CDR3 is TGCGCCAGCCCCATTACAGGGGGCTGCGAGCAGTACGTC.

This sequence joins TRBV10-3 and TRBJ2-5; 12 bases are a match to TRBD2. This CDR3 contains 17 residues. Germline-derived CDR1 and CDR2 are ENHRY and SYGVKD. The V gene end was trimmed by 5 bases and the J gene end by 4 bases; junction bases not matched to a gene: 11. The CDR3 sequence is CAISSLASGGAGETQYF. The CDR3, as DNA: TGTGCCATCAGTAGCCTCGCTAGCGGGGGGGCTGGAGAGACCCAGTACTTC.

The chain carries TRBV7-2 and TRBJ1-2; 8 bases fit TRBD1. The CDR3 has 14 amino acids. V lost 4 bases and J lost 4; bases outside the gene matches: 5. Germline V gives CDR1 SGHTA, CDR2 FQGNSA. CDR3 amino acids: CASSSGGRGYGYTF. CDR3 DNA: TGTGCCAGCAGCTCAGGGGGCCGGGGCTATGGCTACACCTTC.

For the CDR3, the DNA is TGTGCCAGCAGCAAAGAGGGGGGGACGACCTACGAGCAGTACGTC. This sequence encodes CASSKEGGTTYEQYV. The chain recombines TRBV21-1 with TRBJ2-7; the table's D call, TRBD2, has no DNA check behind it. TRBV21-1 is designated a pseudogene. The CDR3 has 15 residues.

V usage is TRBV6-6 and J usage is TRBJ2-5; 9 bases are shared with TRBD1. The trim removed 5 bases at V and 5 bases at J, leaving 6 bases unmatched. This CDR3 region has 14 residues. Germline V gene data show CDR1 as MNHNY and CDR2 as SVGAGI (reference sequence). In DNA form, the CDR3 reads TGTGCCAGCAGTACCGGGACAGGGTGGGAGACCCAGTACTTC. This gives the protein CASSTGTGWETQYF.

The chain links TRBV5-1 to TRBJ2-3, with a weak D call TRBD1 (6 bases). V was clipped by 4 bases and J by 4 bases, with 16 bases between them. Germline CDR1 SGHRS, CDR2 YFSETQ. The CDR3 is 15 amino acids. CDR3 DNA sequence: TGCGCCAGCAGCCTTCAGACAGGTCCGGCAGATACGCAGTATTTT. Translated, it gives CASSLQTGPADTQYF.

The CDR3 protein is CASSGGANTGELFF. As DNA, the CDR3 is TGTGCCAGCAGCGGGGGGGCGAACACCGGGGAGCTGTTTTTT. This sequence joins TRBV13 and TRBJ2-2; 7 nucleotides agree with TRBD2. The V gene's germline CDR1 is PRHDT and CDR2 FYEKMQ (reference sequence). The CDR3 contains 14 residues. J lost 0 bases, V lost 5 bases, and 0 bases had no gene match.

J is TRBJ1-5 and V is TRBV12-3 or TRBV12-4; D not resolved. V was shortened by 3 bases and J by 9 bases, with 9 bases between the two germline ends. The CDR3 covers 12 residues. CDR3 nucleotide sequence: TGTGCCAGCAGTTTCAGACCAGGGCCCCAGCATTTT. As protein: CASSFRPGPQHF.

V is TRBV5-4 and J is TRBJ2-3; D is possibly TRBD1 (7 bases). The germline V gene encodes CDR1 SGHNT and CDR2 YYREEE (reference sequence). Trimming removed 4 bases at V and 6 bases at J, with 18 bases between. This CDR3 region has 15 residues. The CDR3 reads CASSTGGGGLDTQYF. The CDR3 DNA sequence: TGTGCCAGCAGCACCGGCGGAGGGGGCTTGGATACGCAGTATTTT.

The CDR3 loop is CAISNDGGSGNTIYF. The CDR3 DNA reads TGTGCCATATCTAATGACGGAGGCTCTGGAAACACCATATATTTT. V usage is TRBV6-5 and J usage is TRBJ1-3; no firm D call. In germline, CDR1 is MNHEY, CDR2 SVGAGI. V lost 10 bases, J lost 0 bases, and 16 bases lay in between. This CDR3 comprises 15 residues.

V is TRBV24-1 and J is TRBJ2-5; D is possibly TRBD1 (5 bases). Trimming cost V 3 bases and J 2 bases, with 12 bases left between them. This CDR3 region has 15 residues. CDR1 is KGHDR, CDR2 SFDVKD, per germline. CDR3 protein: CATSDPTDIQETQYF. The DNA of the CDR3 is TGTGCCACCAGTGATCCGACGGACATACAAGAGACCCAGTACTTC.

This clone was observed a single time. The chain links TRBV7-6 to TRBJ2-1, with TRBD2 matching over 7 bases. The length of the CDR3 is 11 residues. With V trimmed by 4 bases and J by 9 bases, 0 bases remained unmatched. CDR1 is SGHVS, CDR2 FNYEAQ, per germline. CDR3 protein: CASSSGGEQFF. In DNA form, the CDR3 reads TGTGCCAGCAGCTCGGGGGGTGAGCAGTTCTTC. Full variable domain (rest looked up from reference TRBV7-6 and TRBJ2-1): GAGVSQSPRYKVTKRGQDVALRCDPISGHVSLYWYRQALGQGPEFLTYFNYEAQQDKSGLPNDRFSAERPEGSISTLTIQRTEQRDSAMYRCASSSGGEQFFGPGTRLTVL.

The V gene is TRBV29-1, the J gene TRBJ2-6; D might be TRBD2 (7 bases). The V end lost 7 bases, the J end lost 0 bases, and 16 bases lay between the germline ends. CDR1 and CDR2 from the germline V gene are SQVTM and ANQGSEA. The CDR3 runs 16 residues. The CDR3 DNA is TGCAGCGCCGGGGGGCAGGGAATCTCTGGGGCCAACGTCCTGACTTTC. Translating it yields CSAGGQGISGANVLTF.

V gene TRBV5-6 combines with J gene TRBJ2-3, with 10 positions matching TRBD1. Germline CDR1 SGHDT, CDR2 YYEEEE. V lost 3 bases to trimming and J lost 3 bases; unmatched junction nucleotides: 1. The CDR3 is 14 amino acids. The CDR3 reads CASSWGQGTDTQYF. CDR3 sequence (DNA): TGTGCCAGCAGCTGGGGACAGGGGACAGATACGCAGTATTTT.

V gene TRBV6-6 combines with J gene TRBJ2-7, with D perhaps matching TRBD1 (5 bases). Germline assignment: CDR1 MNHNY and CDR2 SVGAGI (reference sequence). There are 10 residues in the CDR3. Trimming shortened V by 5 bases and J by 13 bases, and 12 bases separated the two germline ends. The CDR3 region is CASSRQNFYF. Here the CDR3 DNA reads TGTGCCAGCAGTCGACAGAATTTTTACTTC.

This clone was observed a handful of times. This chain connects TRBV6-6 to TRBJ2-2; the D gene is possibly TRBD1 (5 bases). The CDR3 extends over 16 amino acids. The germline CDR1 and CDR2 sequences are MNHNY and SVGAGI (reference sequence). Trimming left V 10 bases short and J 2 bases short, with 20 bases between. Here the CDR3 reads CAIQGAATSNTGELFF. The CDR3 nucleotides are TGTGCCATCCAAGGGGCAGCGACCTCAAACACCGGGGAGCTGTTTTTT.

This clone came up once. The chain recombines TRBV6-5 with TRBJ2-3, with TRBD2 identical over 10 bases. Germline trimming cut 6 bases from V and 2 bases from J; bases unmatched to any gene: 5. Germline CDR1 reads MNHEY; CDR2 reads SVGAGI. The CDR3 is 15 amino acids. CDR3 protein: CASSLLAGYTDTQYF. The CDR3 DNA reads as TGTGCCAGCAGCTTACTAGCGGGGTACACAGATACGCAGTATTTT.

This clone was observed a single time. Other nucleotide sequences from this sample produce the same CDR3. The J gene is TRBJ1-2, the V gene TRBV15; possibly TRBD1 for D (6 bases). The ends were cut back, 0 bases at V and 4 bases at J, with 9 bases in the middle. CDR3 size: 14 residues. Germline loops: CDR1 LNHNV, CDR2 YYDKDF (reference sequence). The DNA for the CDR3 is TGTGCCACCAGCAGAGAGGGACAAGGCTATGGCTACACCTTC. Its translation is CATSREGQGYGYTF.

The chain combines TRBV27 with TRBJ1-2; D is unresolved. The CDR3 consists of 14 residues. Trimming pared 5 bases from V and 7 bases from J, leaving 17 bases between. Per the germline V gene, CDR1 is MNHEY and CDR2 is SMNVEV (reference sequence). CDR3 residues: CASSTHDTARGYTF. Written as DNA, the CDR3 is TGTGCCAGCAGTACCCACGACACGGCGCGTGGCTACACCTTC.